A single sample is the source of the 10 T cell receptor beta chains below, sequenced in a study of OX40 agonist ivuxolimab in advanced cancers. Only in-frame clones appear in the TCRdb table, and some are missing; sequencing was by immunoSEQ multiplex PCR. The data show around 40,000 clones, approximately 84% seen once. This sample comprised CD4+ or CD8+ T cells sorted from blood, obtained in a trial of the OX40 agonist ivuxolimab. These receptors originate from an adult with an advanced solid tumor such as melanoma, head and neck, liver or kidney cancer.

The chain uses TRBV19 and TRBJ1-4, with 7 bases lining up with TRBD1. The CDR3 spans 14 residues. Losses at the gene ends were 3 bases for V and 7 bases for J; bases not matched to a gene: 5. The germline gives CDR1 LNHDA, CDR2 SQIVND (reference sequence). The CDR3 here is CASSMGQNFEKLFF. Written as DNA, the CDR3 is TGTGCCAGTAGTATGGGACAGAATTTTGAAAAACTGTTTTTT.

The CDR3 loop reads CASSVGTSGLMTYNEQFF. CDR3 DNA sequence: TGTGCCAGCAGCGTGGGGACTAGCGGGCTGATGACCTACAATGAGCAGTTCTTC. The chain links TRBV9 to TRBJ2-1; 12 nucleotides align to TRBD2. V dropped 2 bases and J dropped 2; count of bases not matched to a gene: 8. Germline CDR1 is SGDLS and CDR2 is YYNGEE. The CDR3 covers 18 residues. Full variable domain (missing parts from reference TRBV9 and TRBJ2-1): DSGVTQTPKHLITATGQRVTLRCSPRSGDLSVYWYQQSLDQGLQFLIQYYNGEERAKGNILERFSAQQFPDLHSELNLSSLELGDSALYFCASSVGTSGLMTYNEQFFGPGTRLTVL.

V usage is TRBV5-1 and J usage is TRBJ1-1; the D gene is possibly TRBD1 (5 bases). Germline V gene sequence: CDR1 SGHRS, CDR2 YFSETQ. This CDR3 region has 15 residues. V lost 4 bases, J lost 0 bases, and 13 bases lay in between. This chain's CDR3 is CASSATGTVNTEAFF. In nucleotides, the CDR3 is TGCGCCAGCAGCGCAACCGGGACGGTGAACACTGAAGCTTTCTTT.

The CDR3 DNA is TGTGCCAGCAGCCAAGACGGCGGGGCCTACGAGCAGTACTTC. Protein: CASSQDGGAYEQYF. This rearrangement joins TRBV11-2 to TRBJ2-7; D is perhaps TRBD2 (6 bases). Trimming pared 5 bases from V and 2 bases from J, leaving 13 bases between. This CDR3 has 14 amino acids. Germline lookup yields CDR1 SGHAT and CDR2 FQNNGV.

The V call is TRBV28, the J call TRBJ1-2; D is undetermined. The germline gives CDR1 MDHEN, CDR2 SYDVKM. V was trimmed by 4 bases and J by 4 bases, leaving 19 bases between them. CDR3 size: 16 residues. This chain's CDR3 is CASSSTERARGYGYTF. The DNA of the CDR3 is TGTGCCAGCAGTTCCACGGAGAGGGCTCGGGGCTATGGCTACACCTTC.

This chain connects TRBV6-1 to TRBJ2-1, with 8 positions matching TRBD1. The CDR3 extends over 14 amino acids. V was clipped by 4 bases and J by 9 bases; unmatched bases: 8. Germline lookup yields CDR1 MNHNS and CDR2 SASEGT. The CDR3 DNA sequence: TGTGCCAGCAGTGGAACAGGGGGTTGGGGTGAGCAGTTCTTC. Its translation: CASSGTGGWGEQFF.

The rearrangement uses TRBV2 and TRBJ2-1, with a tentative D call TRBD2 (6 bases). The CDR3 runs 15 residues. CDR1 SNHLY and CDR2 FYNNEI come from the germline V gene. Deletions cut 6 bases from V and 5 bases from J, with 17 bases between. CDR3 sequence reads: CASSLRTIQNNEQFF. CDR3 coding DNA: TGTGCCAGCAGCCTCCGGACTATTCAGAACAATGAGCAGTTCTTC.

The V call is TRBV19, the J call TRBJ1-1; TRBD1 is a possible D gene (6 bases). CDR3 size: 16 residues. Germline assignment: CDR1 LNHDA and CDR2 SQIVND (reference sequence). Trimming removed 6 bases from V and 3 bases from J, with 20 bases in between. The CDR3 spells CASRRGLRDGYTEAFF. The CDR3 DNA sequence: TGTGCCAGTAGGAGGGGGTTGAGGGACGGTTACACTGAAGCTTTCTTT.

The chain uses TRBV18 and TRBJ1-1; D gene uncertain. CDR1 and CDR2 from the germline V gene are KGHSH and LQKENI. CDR3 length: 13 amino acids. The V end was cut by 2 bases, the J end by 4 bases, with 8 bases between. The CDR3 sequence is CASSPSRVTEAFF. DNA for the CDR3: TGTGCCAGCTCACCATCCCGGGTCACTGAAGCTTTCTTT.

CDR3 sequence: CATGKPYEQYF. For the CDR3, the DNA is TGTGCCACCGGCAAGCCCTACGAGCAGTACTTC. The chain couples TRBV15 to TRBJ2-7; unclear D gene. The V gene's germline CDR1 is LNHNV and CDR2 YYDKDF (reference sequence). The CDR3 extends over 11 amino acids. The V end lost 8 bases, the J end lost 2 bases, and 7 bases lay between the germline ends.